This T cell receptor (beta chain) was sequenced during a study of blood T cell repertoires in COVID-19. Study information: The study drew acute and convalescent COVID-19 samples from the United States, Italy and Spain. Sample material is recorded as cDNA or gDNA derived from T cells, B-cell-depleted T cells, or PBMCs.

Sequencing used immunoSEQ multiplex PCR; TCRdb keeps in-frame clones, though not all of them. The data contain some 72,000 clones, about 89% of them singletons. The V gene's germline CDR1 is MDHEN and CDR2 SYDVKM. Between the trimmed V and J ends, which lost 6 bases and 6 bases, there was a span of 17 bases. CDR3 size: 14 residues. V is TRBV28 and J is TRBJ1-1; D is possibly TRBD1 (6 bases). This clonotype was obtained from a man aged 50 to 60 with active or convalescent COVID-19. Sequenced sample: peripheral blood. CDR3 residues: CASSPGQYNSEAFF. The CDR3 DNA follows: TGTGCCAGCAGCCCTGGACAGTATAACTCTGAAGCTTTCTTT.